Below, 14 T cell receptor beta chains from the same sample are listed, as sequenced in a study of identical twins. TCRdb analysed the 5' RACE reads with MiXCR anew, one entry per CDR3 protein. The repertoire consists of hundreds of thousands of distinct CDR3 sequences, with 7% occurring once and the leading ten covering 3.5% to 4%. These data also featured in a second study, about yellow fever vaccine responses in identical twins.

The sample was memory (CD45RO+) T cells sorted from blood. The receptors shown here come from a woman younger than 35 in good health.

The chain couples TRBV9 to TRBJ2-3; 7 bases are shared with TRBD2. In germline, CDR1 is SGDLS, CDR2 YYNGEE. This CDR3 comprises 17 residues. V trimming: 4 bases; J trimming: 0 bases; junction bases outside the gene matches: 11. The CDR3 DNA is TGTGCCAGCAGCCCTTTTTCCTCTAGCGGAAGCACAGATACGCAGTATTTT. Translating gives CASSPFSSSGSTDTQYF.

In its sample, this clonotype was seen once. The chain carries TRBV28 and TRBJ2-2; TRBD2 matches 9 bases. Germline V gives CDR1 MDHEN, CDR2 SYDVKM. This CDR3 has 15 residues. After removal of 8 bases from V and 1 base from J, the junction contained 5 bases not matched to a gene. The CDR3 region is CASRAGGVNTGELFF. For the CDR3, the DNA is TGTGCCAGCCGGGCGGGGGGGGTGAACACCGGGGAGCTGTTTTTT.

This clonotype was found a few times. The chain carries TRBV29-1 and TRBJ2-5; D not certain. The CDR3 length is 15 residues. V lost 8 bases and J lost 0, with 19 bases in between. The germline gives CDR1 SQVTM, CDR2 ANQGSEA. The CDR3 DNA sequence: TGCAGCTCTGCCGACACGCATATGTACCAAGAGACCCAGTACTTC. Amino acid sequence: CSSADTHMYQETQYF.

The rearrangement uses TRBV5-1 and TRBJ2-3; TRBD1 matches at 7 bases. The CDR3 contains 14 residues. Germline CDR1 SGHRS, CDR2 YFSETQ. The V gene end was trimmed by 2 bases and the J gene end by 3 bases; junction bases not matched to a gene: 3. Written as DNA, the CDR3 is TGCGCCAGCAGCTTACAGGGGATGACAGATACGCAGTATTTT. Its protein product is CASSLQGMTDTQYF.

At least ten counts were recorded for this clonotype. The CDR3 is CASSPQLIDTEAFF. DNA of the CDR3: TGTGCCAGCAGTCCCCAATTAATCGACACTGAAGCTTTCTTT. V is TRBV2 and J is TRBJ1-1; D is uncertain. Germline V gene sequence: CDR1 SNHLY, CDR2 FYNNEI. The CDR3 has 14 amino acids. V was trimmed by 5 bases and J by 3 bases, leaving 13 bases between them.

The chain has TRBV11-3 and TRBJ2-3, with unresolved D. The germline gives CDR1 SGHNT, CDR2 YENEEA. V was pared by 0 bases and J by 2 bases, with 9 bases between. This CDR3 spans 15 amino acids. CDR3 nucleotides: TGTGCCAGCAGCTTAGATATTACACCCACAGATACGCAGTATTTT. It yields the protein CASSLDITPTDTQYF.

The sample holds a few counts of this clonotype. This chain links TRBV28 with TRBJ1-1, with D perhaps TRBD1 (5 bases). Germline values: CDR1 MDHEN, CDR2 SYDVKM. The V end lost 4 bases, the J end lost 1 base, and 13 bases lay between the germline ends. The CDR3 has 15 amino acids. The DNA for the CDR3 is TGTGCCAGCAGTTCCTATGGGGACCCGAACACTGAAGCTTTCTTT. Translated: CASSSYGDPNTEAFF.

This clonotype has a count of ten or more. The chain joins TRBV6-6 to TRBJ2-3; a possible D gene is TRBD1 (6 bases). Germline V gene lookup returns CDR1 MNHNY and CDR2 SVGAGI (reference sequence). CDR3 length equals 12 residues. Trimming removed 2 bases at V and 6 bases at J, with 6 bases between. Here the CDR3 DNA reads TGTGCCAGCAGTTACAGGGGGGATACGCAGTATTTT. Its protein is CASSYRGDTQYF.

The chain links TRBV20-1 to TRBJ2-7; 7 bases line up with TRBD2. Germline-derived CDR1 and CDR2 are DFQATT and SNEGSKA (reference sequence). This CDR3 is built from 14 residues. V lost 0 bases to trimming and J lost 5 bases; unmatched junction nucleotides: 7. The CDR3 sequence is CSARDGGGVHEQYF. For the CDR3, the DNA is TGCAGTGCTAGAGATGGGGGAGGGGTCCACGAGCAGTACTTC.

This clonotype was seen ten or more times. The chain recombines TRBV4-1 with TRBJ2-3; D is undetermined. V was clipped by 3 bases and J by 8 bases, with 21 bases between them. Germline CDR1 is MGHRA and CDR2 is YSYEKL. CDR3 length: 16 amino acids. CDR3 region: CASSQAQFDVSGTQYF. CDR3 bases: TGCGCCAGCAGCCAGGCCCAGTTTGACGTCTCGGGTACGCAGTATTTT.

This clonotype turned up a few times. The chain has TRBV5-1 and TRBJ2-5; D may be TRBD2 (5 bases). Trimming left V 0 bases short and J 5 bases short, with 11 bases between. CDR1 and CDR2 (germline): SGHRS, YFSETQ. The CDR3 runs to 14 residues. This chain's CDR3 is CASSLGVGMETQYF. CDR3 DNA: TGCGCCAGCAGCTTGGGGGTCGGGATGGAGACCCAGTACTTC.

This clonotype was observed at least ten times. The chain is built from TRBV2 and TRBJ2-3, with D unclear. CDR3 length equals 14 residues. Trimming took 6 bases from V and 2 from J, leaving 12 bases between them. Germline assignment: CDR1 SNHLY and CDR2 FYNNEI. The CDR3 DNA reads TGTGCCAGCAGGGGTGACCAAAACACAGATACGCAGTATTTT. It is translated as CASRGDQNTDTQYF. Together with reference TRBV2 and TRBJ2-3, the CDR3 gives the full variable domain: EPEVTQTPSHQVTQMGQEVILRCVPISNHLYFYWYRQILGQKVEFLVSFYNNEISEKSEIFDDQFSVERPDGSNFTLKIRSTKLEDSAMYFCASRGDQNTDTQYFGPGTRLTVL.

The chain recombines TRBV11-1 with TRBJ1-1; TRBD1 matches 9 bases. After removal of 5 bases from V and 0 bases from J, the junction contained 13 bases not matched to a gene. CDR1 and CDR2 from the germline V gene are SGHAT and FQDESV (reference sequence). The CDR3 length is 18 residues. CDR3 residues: CASSVPTSGQGMNTEAFF. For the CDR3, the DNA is TGTGCCAGCAGCGTTCCTACCTCGGGACAGGGAATGAACACTGAAGCTTTCTTT.

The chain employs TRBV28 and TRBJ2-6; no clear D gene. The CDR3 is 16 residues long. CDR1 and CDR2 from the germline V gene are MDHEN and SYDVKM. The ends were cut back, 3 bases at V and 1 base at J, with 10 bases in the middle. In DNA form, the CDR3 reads TGTGCCAGCAGTTTTGGAAGTATGTCTGGGGCCAACGTCCTGACTTTC. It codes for CASSFGSMSGANVLTF.